The sequence of this T cell receptor (beta chain) was determined in a study of CD8 T cells in ankylosing spondylitis. Trimming left V 0 bases short and J 6 bases short, with 13 bases between. Germline V gene sequence: CDR1 SGHRS, CDR2 YFSETQ. This CDR3 contains 16 residues. Quantitative 5'-RACE with molecular barcodes produced the TCR beta libraries. TCRdb used MiXCR to reprocess the 5' RACE reads, holding one entry per CDR3 protein. Of more than 300,000 distinct CDR3 sequences listed, 11% are singletons. Concerning this clonotype itself: Its antigen is unidentified.

Findings and limits, study-wide: Apparently characteristic of ankylosing spondylitis blood was a TCR beta motif (about 8 highly homologous variants). Matched synovial fluid from ankylosing spondylitis patients was reported to be enriched for disease-linked clones. A CD8+ phenotype characterized the disease-linked clones, which were relatively rare in peripheral blood.

The J gene is TRBJ1-6, the V gene TRBV5-1; no definite D call. The source of this sequence is a female donor with ankylosing spondylitis or in good health (not recorded which). Sequencing was performed on blood, either unsorted or a sorted T cell fraction (not recorded which). DNA for the CDR3: TGCGCCAGCAGCTTGGCCATAAGCTCCCTTAATTCACCCCTCCACTTT. Encoded protein: CASSLAISSLNSPLHF.